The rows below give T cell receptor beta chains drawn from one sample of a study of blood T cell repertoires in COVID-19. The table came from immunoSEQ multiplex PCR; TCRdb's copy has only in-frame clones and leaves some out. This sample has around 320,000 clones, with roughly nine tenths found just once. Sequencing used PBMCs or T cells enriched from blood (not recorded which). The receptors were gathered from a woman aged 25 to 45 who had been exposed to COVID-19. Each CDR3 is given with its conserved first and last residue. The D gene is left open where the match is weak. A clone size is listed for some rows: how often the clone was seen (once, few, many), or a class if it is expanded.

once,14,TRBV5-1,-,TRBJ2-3,CASSLGQDTDTQYF,TGCGCCAGCAGCTTAGGACAAGACACAGATACGCAGTATTTT
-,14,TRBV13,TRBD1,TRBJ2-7,CASSPGTAADEQYF,TGTGCCAGCAGCCCCGGGACAGCCGCCGACGAGCAGTACTTC
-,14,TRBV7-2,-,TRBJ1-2,CASSLDRIYYGYTF,TGTGCCAGCAGCTTGGACAGAATATATTATGGCTACACCTTC
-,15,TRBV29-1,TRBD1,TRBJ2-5,CSVEMGQGDDPTQYF,TGCAGCGTTGAAATGGGCCAGGGGGACGACCCGACCCAGTACTTC
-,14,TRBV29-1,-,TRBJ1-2,CSVEGLGQTYGYTF,TGCAGCGTTGAAGGGTTAGGACAGACCTATGGCTACACCTTC
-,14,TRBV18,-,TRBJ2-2,CASSPSDITGELFF,TGTGCCAGCTCACCATCCGACATCACCGGGGAGCTGTTTTTT
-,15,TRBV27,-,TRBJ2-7,CASSFKPRRAYEQYF,TGTGCCAGCAGTTTTAAGCCCCGTCGGGCCTACGAGCAGTACTTC
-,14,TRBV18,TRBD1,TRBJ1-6,CASSPAGGNSPLHF,TGTGCCAGCTCACCAGCAGGGGGTAATTCACCCCTCCACTTT
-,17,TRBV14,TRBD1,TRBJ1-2,CASSLYTTGGENYGYTF,TGTGCCAGCAGCCTCTACACGACAGGGGGCGAGAACTATGGCTACACCTTC
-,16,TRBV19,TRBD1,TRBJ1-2,CASSIGSPDRDYGYTF,TGTGCCAGTAGTATAGGTTCTCCGGACAGGGACTATGGCTACACCTTC
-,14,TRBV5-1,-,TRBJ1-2,CASRSGSANYGYTF,TGCGCCAGCAGGTCAGGGTCTGCTAACTATGGCTACACCTTC
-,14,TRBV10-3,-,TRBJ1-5,CAISEVEGYQPQHF,TGTGCCATCAGTGAGGTAGAGGGATATCAGCCCCAGCATTTT
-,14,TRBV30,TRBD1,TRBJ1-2,CAWSVKGGPYGYTF,TGTGCCTGGTCTGTTAAAGGGGGCCCCTATGGCTACACCTTC
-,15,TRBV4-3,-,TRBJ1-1,CASSPTLGRNTEAFF,TGCGCCAGCAGCCCAACCCTAGGGAGGAACACTGAAGCTTTCTTT
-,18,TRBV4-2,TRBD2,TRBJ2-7,CASSRGPASGGTKYEQYF,TGTGCCAGCAGCCGCGGGCCGGCTAGCGGGGGTACAAAATACGAGCAGTACTTC
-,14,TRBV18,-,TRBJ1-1,CASSPPAGNTEAFF,TGTGCCAGCTCACCACCTGCCGGGAACACTGAAGCTTTCTTT
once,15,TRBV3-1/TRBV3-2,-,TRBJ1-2,CASSQGLKGIRGYTF,TGTGCCAGCAGCCAAGGGCTTAAGGGGATTCGGGGCTACACCTTC
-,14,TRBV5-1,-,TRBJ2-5,CASSPGTPQETQYF,TGCGCCAGCAGCCCCGGGACTCCCCAAGAGACCCAGTACTTC
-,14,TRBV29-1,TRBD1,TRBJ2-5,CSATPGTGQETQYF,TGCAGCGCGACCCCCGGGACAGGGCAAGAGACCCAGTACTTC
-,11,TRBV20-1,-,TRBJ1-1,CSARGVSEAFF,TGCAGTGCTAGAGGTGTCTCTGAAGCTTTCTTT
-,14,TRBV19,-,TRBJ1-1,CASSIDLRATEAFF,TGTGCCAGTAGTATAGATCTCAGGGCTACTGAAGCTTTCTTT
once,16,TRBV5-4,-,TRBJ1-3,CASSLGHPSSGNTIYF,TGTGCCAGCAGCTTGGGACACCCAAGCTCTGGAAACACCATATATTTT
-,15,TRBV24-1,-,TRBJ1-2,CATSDWAEGNYGYTF,TGTGCCACCAGTGATTGGGCGGAGGGTAACTATGGCTACACCTTC
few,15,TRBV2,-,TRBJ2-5,CASARVGRPQETQYF,TGTGCCAGCGCGCGGGTAGGGCGGCCCCAAGAGACCCAGTACTTC
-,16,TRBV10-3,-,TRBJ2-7,CAISESNRESSYEQYF,TGTGCCATCAGTGAGTCGAACAGGGAGAGCTCCTACGAGCAGTACTTC
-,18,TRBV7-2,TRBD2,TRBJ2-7,CASSYRGASGGSSYEQYF,TGTGCCAGCAGCTACCGCGGAGCTAGCGGGGGGTCCTCCTACGAGCAGTACTTC
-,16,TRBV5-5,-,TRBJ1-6,CASRQYRVPYNSPLHF,TGTGCCAGCAGACAATACAGGGTCCCCTATAATTCACCCCTCCACTTT
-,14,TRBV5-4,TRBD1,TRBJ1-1,CASRVDRGGTEAFF,TGTGCCAGCAGAGTGGACAGGGGAGGAACTGAAGCTTTCTTT
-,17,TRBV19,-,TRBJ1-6,CASTPNRESSYNSPLHF,TGTGCCAGTACCCCCAACAGGGAAAGCTCCTATAATTCACCCCTCCACTTT
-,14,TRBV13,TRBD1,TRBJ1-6,CASSYRQGGAPLHF,TGTGCCAGCAGCTACCGACAGGGAGGTGCACCCCTCCACTTT
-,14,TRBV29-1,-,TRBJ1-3,CSVDGGSSGNTIYF,TGCAGCGTTGATGGAGGGAGCTCTGGAAACACCATATATTTT
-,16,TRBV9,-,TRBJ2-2,CASSSPGFLKNGELFF,TGTGCCAGCAGCTCTCCCGGGTTTTTAAAGAACGGGGAGCTGTTTTTT
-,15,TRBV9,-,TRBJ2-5,CASSVGGRSQETQYF,TGTGCCAGCAGCGTAGGGGGCAGATCGCAAGAGACCCAGTACTTC
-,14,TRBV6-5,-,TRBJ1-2,CASSSNRVNYGYTF,TGTGCCAGCAGTTCTAACAGGGTCAACTATGGCTACACCTTC
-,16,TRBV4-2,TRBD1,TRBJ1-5,CASSQGDRDSNQPQHF,TGTGCCAGCAGCCAGGGGGACAGGGATAGCAATCAGCCCCAGCATTTT
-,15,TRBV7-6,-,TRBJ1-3,CASSLGRSSGNTIYF,TGTGCCAGCAGCTTAGGCCGGTCCTCTGGAAACACCATATATTTT
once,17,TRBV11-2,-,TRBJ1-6,CASSPRRGSSYNSPLHF,TGTGCCAGCAGCCCTCGTAGGGGGAGCTCCTATAATTCACCCCTCCACTTT
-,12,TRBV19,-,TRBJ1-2,CASSIDGNGYTF,TGTGCCAGTAGTATAGACGGTAATGGCTACACCTTC
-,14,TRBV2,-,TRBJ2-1,CASALAGAFGEQFF,TGTGCCAGCGCTCTGGCGGGGGCTTTCGGTGAGCAGTTCTTC
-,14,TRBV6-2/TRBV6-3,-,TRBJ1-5,CASSYHISNQPQHF,TGTGCCAGCAGTTATCACATTAGCAATCAGCCCCAGCATTTT
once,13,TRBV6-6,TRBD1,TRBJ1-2,CASSADRGYGYTF,TGTGCCAGCAGTGCCGACAGGGGTTATGGCTACACCTTC
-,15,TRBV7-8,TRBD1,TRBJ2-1,CASSTGQGPYNEQFF,TGTGCCAGCAGCACCGGACAGGGACCCTACAATGAGCAGTTCTTC
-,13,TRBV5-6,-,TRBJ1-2,CASSLGQKIGYTF,TGTGCCAGCAGCCTCGGACAGAAAATTGGCTACACCTTC
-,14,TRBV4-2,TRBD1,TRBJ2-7,CASSQGQGIYEQYF,TGTGCCAGCAGCCAAGGACAGGGCATCTACGAGCAGTACTTC
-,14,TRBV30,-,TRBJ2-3,CAWRGGAATDTQYF,TGTGCCTGGAGGGGGGGGGCCGCCACAGATACGCAGTATTTT